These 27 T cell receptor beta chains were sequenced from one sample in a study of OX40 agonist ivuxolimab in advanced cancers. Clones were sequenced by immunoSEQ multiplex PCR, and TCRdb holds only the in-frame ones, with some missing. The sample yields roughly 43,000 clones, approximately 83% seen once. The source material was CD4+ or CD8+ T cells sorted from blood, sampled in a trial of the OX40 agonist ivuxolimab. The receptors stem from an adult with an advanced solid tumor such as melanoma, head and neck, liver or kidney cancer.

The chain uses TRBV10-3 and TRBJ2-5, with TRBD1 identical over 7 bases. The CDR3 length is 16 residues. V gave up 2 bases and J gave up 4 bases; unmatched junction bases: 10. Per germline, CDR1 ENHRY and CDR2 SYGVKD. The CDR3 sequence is CAISERRTGGRETQYF. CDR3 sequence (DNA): TGTGCCATCAGTGAGCGCAGGACAGGCGGGCGAGAGACCCAGTACTTC.

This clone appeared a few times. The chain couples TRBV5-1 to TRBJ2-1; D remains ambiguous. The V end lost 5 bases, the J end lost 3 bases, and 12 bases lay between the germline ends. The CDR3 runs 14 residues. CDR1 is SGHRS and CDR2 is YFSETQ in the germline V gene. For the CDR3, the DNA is TGCGCCAGCAGTGAGACTGGGTTCTACAATGAGCAGTTCTTC. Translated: CASSETGFYNEQFF. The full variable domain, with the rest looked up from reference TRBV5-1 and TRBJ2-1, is KAGVTQTPRYLIKTRGQQVTLSCSPISGHRSVSWYQQTPGQGLQFLFEYFSETQRNKGNFPGRFSGRQFSNSRSEMNVSTLELGDSALYLCASSETGFYNEQFFGPGTRLTVL.

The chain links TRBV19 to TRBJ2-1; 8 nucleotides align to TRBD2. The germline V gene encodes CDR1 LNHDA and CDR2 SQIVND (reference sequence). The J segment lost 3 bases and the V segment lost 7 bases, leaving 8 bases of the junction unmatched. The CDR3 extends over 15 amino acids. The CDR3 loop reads CASKDGGGNYNEQFF. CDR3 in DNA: TGTGCCAGTAAGGACGGGGGGGGAAACTACAATGAGCAGTTCTTC.

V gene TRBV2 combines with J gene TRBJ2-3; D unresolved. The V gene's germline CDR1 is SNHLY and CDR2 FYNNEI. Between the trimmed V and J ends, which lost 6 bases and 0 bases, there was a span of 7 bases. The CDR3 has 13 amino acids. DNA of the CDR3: TGTGCCAGCAGACCGGGTAGCACAGATACGCAGTATTTT. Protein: CASRPGSTDTQYF.

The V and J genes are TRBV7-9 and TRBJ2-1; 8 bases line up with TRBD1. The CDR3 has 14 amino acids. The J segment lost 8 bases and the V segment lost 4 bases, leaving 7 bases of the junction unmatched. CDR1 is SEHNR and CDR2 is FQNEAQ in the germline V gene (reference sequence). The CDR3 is CASSSRTGFDEQFF. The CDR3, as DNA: TGTGCCAGCAGCTCACGGACAGGGTTCGATGAGCAGTTCTTC.

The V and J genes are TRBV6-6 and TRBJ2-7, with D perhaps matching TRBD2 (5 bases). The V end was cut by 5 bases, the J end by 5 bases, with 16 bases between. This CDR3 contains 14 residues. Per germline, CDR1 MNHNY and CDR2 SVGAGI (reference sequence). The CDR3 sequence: CASSKNTGSDEQYF. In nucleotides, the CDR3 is TGTGCCAGCAGTAAGAATACGGGGTCTGACGAGCAGTACTTC.

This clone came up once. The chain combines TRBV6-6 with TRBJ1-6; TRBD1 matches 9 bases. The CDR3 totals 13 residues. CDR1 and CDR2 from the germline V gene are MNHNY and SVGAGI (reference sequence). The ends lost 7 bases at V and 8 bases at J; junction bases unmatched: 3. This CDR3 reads CASKGQGDSPLHF. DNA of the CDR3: TGTGCCAGCAAGGGACAGGGAGATTCACCCCTCCACTTT.

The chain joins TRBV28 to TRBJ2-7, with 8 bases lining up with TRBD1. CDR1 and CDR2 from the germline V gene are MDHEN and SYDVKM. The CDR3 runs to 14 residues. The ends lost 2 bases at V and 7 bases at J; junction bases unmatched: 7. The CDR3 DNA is TGTGCCAGCAGTTTAGCGGGACAGGAAAGGGAGCAGTACTTC. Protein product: CASSLAGQEREQYF.

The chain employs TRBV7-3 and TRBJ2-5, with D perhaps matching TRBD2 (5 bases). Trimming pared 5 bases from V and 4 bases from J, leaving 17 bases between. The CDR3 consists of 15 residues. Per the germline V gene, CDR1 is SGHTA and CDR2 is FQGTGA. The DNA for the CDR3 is TGTGCCAGCAGCCCGCCCCAGCTAGCCCGAGAGACCCAGTACTTC. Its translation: CASSPPQLARETQYF.

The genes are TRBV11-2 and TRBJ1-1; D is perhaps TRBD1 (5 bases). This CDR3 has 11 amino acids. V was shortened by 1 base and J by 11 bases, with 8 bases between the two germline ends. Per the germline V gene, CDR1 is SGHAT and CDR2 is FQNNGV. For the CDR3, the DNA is TGTGCCAGCAGCTTAGTTGAGGGGGCTTTCTTT. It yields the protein CASSLVEGAFF. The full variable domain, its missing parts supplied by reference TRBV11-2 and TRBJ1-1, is EAGVAQSPRYKIIEKRQSVAFWCNPISGHATLYWYQQILGQGPKLLIQFQNNGVVDDSQLPKDRFSAERLKGVDSTLKIQPAKLEDSAVYLCASSLVEGAFFGQGTRLTVV.

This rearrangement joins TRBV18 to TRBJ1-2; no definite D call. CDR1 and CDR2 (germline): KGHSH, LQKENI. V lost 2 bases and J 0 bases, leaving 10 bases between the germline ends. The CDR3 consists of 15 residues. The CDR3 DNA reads TGTGCCAGCTCACCAACGGCGGAAGCTAACTATGGCTACACCTTC. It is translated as CASSPTAEANYGYTF.

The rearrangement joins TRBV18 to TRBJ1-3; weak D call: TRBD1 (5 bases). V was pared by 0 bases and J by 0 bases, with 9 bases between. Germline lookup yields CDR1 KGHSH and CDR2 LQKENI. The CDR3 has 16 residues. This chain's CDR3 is CASSPPAGGSGNTIYF. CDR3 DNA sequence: TGTGCCAGCTCACCACCGGCGGGGGGCTCTGGAAACACCATATATTTT. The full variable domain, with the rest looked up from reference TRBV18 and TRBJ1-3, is NAGVMQNPRHLVRRRGQEARLRCSPMKGHSHVYWYRQLPEEGLKFMVYLQKENIIDESGMPKERFSAEFPKEGPSILRIQQVVRGDSAAYFCASSPPAGGSGNTIYFGEGSWLTVV.

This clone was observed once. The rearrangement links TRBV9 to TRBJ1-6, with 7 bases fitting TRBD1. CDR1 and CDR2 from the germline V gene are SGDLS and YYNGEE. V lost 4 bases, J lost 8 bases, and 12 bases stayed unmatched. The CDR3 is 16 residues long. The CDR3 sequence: CASSPDDRAGDSPLHF. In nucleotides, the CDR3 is TGTGCCAGCAGCCCGGATGACAGGGCTGGGGATTCACCCCTCCACTTT.

CDR3 bases: TGTGCCAGCAGTGCGACCGGGACAGGGCGGGAGCAGTACTTC. Its translation: CASSATGTGREQYF. The chain couples TRBV28 to TRBJ2-7, with 9 nucleotides matching TRBD1. J was trimmed by 7 bases and V by 5 bases; bases with no gene match: 9. Germline lookup yields CDR1 MDHEN and CDR2 SYDVKM. The CDR3 extends over 14 amino acids.

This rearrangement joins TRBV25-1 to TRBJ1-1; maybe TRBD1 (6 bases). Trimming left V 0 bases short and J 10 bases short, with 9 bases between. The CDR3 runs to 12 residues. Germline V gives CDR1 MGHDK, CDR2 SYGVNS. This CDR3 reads CASSEYSRGAFF. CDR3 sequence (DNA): TGTGCCAGCAGTGAATATAGCAGGGGAGCTTTCTTT.

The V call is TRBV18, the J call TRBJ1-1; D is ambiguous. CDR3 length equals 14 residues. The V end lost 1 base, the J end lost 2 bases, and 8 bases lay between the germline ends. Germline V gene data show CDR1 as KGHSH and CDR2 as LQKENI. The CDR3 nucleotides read TGTGCCAGCTCACCACAGGGCAGCAACACTGAAGCTTTCTTT. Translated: CASSPQGSNTEAFF.

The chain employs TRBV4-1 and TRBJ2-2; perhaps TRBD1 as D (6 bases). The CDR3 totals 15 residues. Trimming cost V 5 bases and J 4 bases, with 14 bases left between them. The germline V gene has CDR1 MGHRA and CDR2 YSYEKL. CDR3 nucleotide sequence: TGCGCCAGCAGCTTTGACAGGTGGCCCACCGGGGAGCTGTTTTTT. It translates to CASSFDRWPTGELFF.

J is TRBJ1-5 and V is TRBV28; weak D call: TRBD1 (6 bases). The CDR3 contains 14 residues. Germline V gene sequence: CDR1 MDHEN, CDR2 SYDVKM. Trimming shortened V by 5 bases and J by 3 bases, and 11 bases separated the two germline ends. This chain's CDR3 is CASSRTGTNQPQHF. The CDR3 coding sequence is TGTGCCAGCAGTCGTACAGGGACCAATCAGCCCCAGCATTTT. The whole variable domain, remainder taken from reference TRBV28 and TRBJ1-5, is DVKVTQSSRYLVKRTGEKVFLECVQDMDHENMFWYRQDPGLGLRLIYFSYDVKMKEKGDIPEGYSVSREKKERFSLILESASTNQTSMYLCASSRTGTNQPQHFGDGTRLSIL.

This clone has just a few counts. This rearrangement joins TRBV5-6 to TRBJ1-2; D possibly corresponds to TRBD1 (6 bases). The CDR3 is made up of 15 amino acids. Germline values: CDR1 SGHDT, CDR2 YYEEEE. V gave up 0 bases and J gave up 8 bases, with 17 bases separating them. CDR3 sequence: CASSLARGFALGYTF. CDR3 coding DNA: TGTGCCAGCAGCTTGGCCAGGGGCTTCGCCCTCGGCTACACCTTC. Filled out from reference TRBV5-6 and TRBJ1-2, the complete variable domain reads DAGVTQSPTHLIKTRGQQVTLRCSPKSGHDTVSWYQQALGQGPQFIFQYYEEEERQRGNFPDRFSGHQFPNYSSELNVNALLLGDSALYLCASSLARGFALGYTFGSGTRLTVV.

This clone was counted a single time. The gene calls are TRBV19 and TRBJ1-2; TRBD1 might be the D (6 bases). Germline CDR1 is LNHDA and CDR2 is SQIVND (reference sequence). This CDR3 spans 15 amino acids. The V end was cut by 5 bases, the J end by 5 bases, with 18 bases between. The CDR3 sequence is CASSSGQPVLYGYTF. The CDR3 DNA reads TGTGCCAGTAGTTCGGGACAACCGGTCCTATATGGCTACACCTTC.

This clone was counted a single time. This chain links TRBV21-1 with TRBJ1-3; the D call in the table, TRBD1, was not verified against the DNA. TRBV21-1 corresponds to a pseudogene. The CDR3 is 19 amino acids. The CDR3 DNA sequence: TGTGCCAGCAGCACCGAAGGGGGGACAGGGGGCGCCTCTGGAAACACCATATATTTT. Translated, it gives CASSTEGGTGGASGNTIYF.

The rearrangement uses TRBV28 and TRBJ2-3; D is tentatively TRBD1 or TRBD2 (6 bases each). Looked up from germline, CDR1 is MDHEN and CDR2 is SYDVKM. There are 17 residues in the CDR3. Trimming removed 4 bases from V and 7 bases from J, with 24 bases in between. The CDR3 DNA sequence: TGTGCCAGCAGTTCCACAGGGTTAGACGGGAGTTTAAATACGCAGTATTTT. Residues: CASSSTGLDGSLNTQYF.

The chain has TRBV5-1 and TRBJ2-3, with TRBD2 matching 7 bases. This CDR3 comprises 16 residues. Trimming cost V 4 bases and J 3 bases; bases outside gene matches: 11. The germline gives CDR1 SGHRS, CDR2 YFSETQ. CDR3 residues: CASSLWGSGETDTQYF. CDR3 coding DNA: TGCGCCAGCAGCCTCTGGGGGAGCGGGGAAACAGATACGCAGTATTTT.

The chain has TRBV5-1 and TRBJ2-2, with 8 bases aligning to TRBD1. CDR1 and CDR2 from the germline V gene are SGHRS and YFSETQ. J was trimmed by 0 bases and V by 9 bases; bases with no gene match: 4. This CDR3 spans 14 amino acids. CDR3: CATGQGTNTGELFF. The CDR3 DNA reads TGCGCCACCGGACAGGGAACGAACACCGGGGAGCTGTTTTTT.

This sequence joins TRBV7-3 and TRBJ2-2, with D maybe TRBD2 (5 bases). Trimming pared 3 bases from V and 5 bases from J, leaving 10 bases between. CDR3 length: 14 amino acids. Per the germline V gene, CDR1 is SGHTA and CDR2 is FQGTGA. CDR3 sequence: CASSLFGETGELFF. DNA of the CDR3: TGTGCCAGCAGCTTGTTCGGGGAGACCGGGGAGCTGTTTTTT. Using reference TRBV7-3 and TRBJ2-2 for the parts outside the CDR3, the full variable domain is GAGVSQTPSNKVTEKGKYVELRCDPISGHTALYWYRQSLGQGPEFLIYFQGTGAADDSGLPNDRFFAVRPEGSVSTLKIQRTERGDSAVYLCASSLFGETGELFFGEGSRLTVL.

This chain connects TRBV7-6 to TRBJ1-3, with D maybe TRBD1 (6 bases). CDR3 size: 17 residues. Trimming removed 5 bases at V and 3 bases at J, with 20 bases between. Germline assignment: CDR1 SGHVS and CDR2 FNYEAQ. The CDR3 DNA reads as TGTGCCAGCAGCCCCCGTCTGAGGACAGAAATTGGAAACACCATATATTTT. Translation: CASSPRLRTEIGNTIYF.

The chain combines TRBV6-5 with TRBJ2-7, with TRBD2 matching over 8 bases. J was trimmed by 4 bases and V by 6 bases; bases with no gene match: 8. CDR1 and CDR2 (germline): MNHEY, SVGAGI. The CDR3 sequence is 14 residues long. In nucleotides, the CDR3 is TGTGCCAGCAGCAGCGGGAGCAGGGGTTACGAGCAGTACTTC. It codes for CASSSGSRGYEQYF.